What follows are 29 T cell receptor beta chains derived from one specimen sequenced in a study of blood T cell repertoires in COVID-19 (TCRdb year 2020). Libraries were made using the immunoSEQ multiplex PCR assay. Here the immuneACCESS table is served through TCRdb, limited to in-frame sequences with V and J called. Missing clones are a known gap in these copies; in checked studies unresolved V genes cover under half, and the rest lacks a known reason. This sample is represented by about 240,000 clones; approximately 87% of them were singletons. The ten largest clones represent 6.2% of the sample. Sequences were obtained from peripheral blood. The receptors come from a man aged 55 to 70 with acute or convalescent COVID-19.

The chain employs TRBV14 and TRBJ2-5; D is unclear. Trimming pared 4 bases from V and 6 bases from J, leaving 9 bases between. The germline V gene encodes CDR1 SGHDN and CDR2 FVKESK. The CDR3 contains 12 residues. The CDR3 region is CASSPGSKTQYF. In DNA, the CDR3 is TGTGCCAGCAGCCCCGGGTCGAAGACCCAGTACTTC.

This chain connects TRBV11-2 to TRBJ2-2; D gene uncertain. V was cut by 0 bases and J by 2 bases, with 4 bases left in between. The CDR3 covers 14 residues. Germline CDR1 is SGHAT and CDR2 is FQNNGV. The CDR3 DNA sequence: TGTGCCAGCAGCTTAGAACATAACACCGGGGAGCTGTTTTTT. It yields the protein CASSLEHNTGELFF.

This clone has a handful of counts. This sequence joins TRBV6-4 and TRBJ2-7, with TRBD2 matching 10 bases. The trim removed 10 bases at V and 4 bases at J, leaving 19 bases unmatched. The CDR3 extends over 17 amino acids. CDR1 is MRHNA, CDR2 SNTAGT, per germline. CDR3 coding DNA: TGTGCCATCTCAGCGGGAGGGCTCGGATTCTACTTTTACGAGCAGTACTTC. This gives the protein CAISAGGLGFYFYEQYF.

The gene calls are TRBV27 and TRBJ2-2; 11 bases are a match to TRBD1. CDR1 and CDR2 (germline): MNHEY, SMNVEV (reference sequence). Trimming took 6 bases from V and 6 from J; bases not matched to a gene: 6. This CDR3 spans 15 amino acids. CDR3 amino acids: CASSRDRGFSGELFF. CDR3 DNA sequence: TGTGCCAGCAGCCGGGACAGGGGGTTTTCCGGGGAGCTGTTTTTT.

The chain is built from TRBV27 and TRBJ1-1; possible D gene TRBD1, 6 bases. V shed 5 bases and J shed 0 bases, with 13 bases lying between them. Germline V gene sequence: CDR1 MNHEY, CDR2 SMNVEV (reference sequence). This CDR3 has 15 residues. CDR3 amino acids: CASSQGPGLNTEAFF. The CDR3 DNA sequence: TGTGCCAGCAGTCAGGGGCCCGGACTGAACACTGAAGCTTTCTTT.

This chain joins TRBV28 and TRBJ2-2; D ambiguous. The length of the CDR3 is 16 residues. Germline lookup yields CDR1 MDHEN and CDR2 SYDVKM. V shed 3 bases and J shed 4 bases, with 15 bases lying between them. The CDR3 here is CASSFPRSIVTGELFF. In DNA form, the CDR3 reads TGTGCCAGCAGTTTCCCTCGGTCTATTGTCACCGGGGAGCTGTTTTTT.

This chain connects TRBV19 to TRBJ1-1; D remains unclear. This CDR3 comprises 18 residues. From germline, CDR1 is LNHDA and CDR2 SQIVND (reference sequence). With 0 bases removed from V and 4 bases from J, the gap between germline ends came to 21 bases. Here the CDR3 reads CASSIDWPDMVYRTEAFF. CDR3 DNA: TGTGCCAGTAGTATAGATTGGCCAGACATGGTCTATCGCACTGAAGCTTTCTTT.

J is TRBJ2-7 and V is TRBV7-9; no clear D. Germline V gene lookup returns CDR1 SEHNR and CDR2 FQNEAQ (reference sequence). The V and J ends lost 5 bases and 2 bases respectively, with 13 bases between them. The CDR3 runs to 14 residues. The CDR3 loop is CASSLADIPYEQYF. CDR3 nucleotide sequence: TGTGCCAGCAGCCTTGCAGACATTCCCTACGAGCAGTACTTC.

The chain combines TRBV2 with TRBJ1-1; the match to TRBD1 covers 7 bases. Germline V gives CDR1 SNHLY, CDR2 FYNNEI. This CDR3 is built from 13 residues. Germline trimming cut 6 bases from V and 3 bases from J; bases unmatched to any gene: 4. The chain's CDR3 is CASSQQGHTEAFF. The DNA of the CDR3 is TGTGCCAGCAGCCAACAGGGGCACACTGAAGCTTTCTTT.

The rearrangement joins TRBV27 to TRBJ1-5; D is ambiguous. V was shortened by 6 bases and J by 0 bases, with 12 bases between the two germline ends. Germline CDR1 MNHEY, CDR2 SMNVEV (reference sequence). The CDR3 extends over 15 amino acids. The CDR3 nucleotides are TGTGCCAGCAGAAAGGGAGGAAATAGCAATCAGCCCCAGCATTTT. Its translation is CASRKGGNSNQPQHF.

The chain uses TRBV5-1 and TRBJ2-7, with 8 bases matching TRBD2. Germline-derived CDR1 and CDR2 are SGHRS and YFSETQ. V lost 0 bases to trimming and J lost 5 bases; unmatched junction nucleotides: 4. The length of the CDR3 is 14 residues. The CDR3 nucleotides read TGCGCCAGCAGCTTGGATCGGACTAGCCACGAGCAGTACTTC. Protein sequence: CASSLDRTSHEQYF.

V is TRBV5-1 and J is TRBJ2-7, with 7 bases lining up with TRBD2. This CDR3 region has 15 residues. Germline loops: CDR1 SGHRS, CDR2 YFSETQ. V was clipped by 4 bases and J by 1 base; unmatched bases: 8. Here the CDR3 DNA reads TGCGCCAGCAGCAGCGGGGACGGTGGATCCTACGAGCAGTACTTC. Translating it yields CASSSGDGGSYEQYF.

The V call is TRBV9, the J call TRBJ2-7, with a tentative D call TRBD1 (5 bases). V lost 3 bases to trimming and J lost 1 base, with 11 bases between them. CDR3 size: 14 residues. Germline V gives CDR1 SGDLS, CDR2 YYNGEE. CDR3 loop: CASSERGESYEQYF. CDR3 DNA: TGTGCCAGCAGCGAAAGGGGTGAATCCTACGAGCAGTACTTC.

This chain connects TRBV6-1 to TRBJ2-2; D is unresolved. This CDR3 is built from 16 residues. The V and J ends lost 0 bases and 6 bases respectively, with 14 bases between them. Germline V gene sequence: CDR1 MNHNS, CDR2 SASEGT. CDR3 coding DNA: TGTGCCAGCAGTGAAGCCGACCCCAGGCGTGCCGGGGAGCTGTTTTTT. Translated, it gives CASSEADPRRAGELFF.

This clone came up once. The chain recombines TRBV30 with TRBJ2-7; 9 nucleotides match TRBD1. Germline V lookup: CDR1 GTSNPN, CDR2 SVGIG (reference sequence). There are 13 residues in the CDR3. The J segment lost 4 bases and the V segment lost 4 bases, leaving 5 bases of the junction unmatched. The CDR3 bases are TGTGCCTGGAATGGACAGGGGAATTACGAGCAGTACTTC. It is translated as CAWNGQGNYEQYF.

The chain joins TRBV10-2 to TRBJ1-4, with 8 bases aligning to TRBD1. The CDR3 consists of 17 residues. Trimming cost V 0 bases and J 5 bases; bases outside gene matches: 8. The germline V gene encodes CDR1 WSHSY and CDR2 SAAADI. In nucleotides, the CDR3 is TGCGCCAGCAGTGAGTCACGGGGTGGACAGGGAAATGAAAAACTGTTTTTT. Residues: CASSESRGGQGNEKLFF.

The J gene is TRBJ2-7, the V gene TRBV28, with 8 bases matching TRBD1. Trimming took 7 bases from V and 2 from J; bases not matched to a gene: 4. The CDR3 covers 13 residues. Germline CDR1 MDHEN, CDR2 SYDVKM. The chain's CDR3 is CASKFRGPYEQYF. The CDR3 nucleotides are TGTGCCAGCAAATTCAGGGGGCCCTACGAGCAGTACTTC.

The CDR3 protein is CATSPGGRKLNYGYTF. DNA of the CDR3: TGTGCCACCAGCCCGGGGGGACGGAAACTTAACTATGGCTACACCTTC. The chain carries TRBV24-1 and TRBJ1-2; D possibly corresponds to TRBD1 (5 bases). The V and J ends lost 7 bases and 1 base respectively, with 18 bases between them. This CDR3 is 16 amino acids long. Looked up from germline, CDR1 is KGHDR and CDR2 is SFDVKD.

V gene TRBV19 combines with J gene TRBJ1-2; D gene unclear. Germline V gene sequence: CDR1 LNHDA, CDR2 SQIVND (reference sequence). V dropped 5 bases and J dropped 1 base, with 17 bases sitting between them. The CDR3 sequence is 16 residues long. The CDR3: CASSAQSGFLNYGYTF. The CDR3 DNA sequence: TGTGCCAGTAGTGCCCAGTCGGGATTCCTTAACTATGGCTACACCTTC.

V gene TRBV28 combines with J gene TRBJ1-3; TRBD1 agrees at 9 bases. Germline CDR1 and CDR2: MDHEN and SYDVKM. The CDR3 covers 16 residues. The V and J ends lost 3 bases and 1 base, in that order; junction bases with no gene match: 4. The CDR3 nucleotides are TGTGCCAGCAGTTTTGCGGGACAGGGTTCTGGAAACACCATATATTTT. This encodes CASSFAGQGSGNTIYF.

The CDR3 reads CASSPLAGVNSPLHF. DNA of the CDR3: TGTGCCAGCAGCCCCCTAGCCGGGGTCAATTCACCCCTCCACTTT. This chain links TRBV7-8 with TRBJ1-6; no clear D gene. Germline assignment: CDR1 SGHVS and CDR2 FQNEAQ. The CDR3 is made up of 15 amino acids. Trimming pared 5 bases from V and 7 bases from J, leaving 15 bases between.

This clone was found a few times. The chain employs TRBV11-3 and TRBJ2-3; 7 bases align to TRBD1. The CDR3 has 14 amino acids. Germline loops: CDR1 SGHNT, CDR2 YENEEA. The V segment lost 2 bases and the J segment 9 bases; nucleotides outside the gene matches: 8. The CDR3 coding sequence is TGTGCCAGCAGCTTAAGGGGGCCACAGGGAACGCAGTATTTT. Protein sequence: CASSLRGPQGTQYF.

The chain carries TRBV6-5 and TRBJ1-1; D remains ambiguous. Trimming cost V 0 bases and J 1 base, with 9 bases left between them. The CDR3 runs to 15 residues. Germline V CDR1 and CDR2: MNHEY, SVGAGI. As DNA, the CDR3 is TGTGCCAGCAGTTACTCGAGGCAGTCGAACACTGAAGCTTTCTTT. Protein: CASSYSRQSNTEAFF.

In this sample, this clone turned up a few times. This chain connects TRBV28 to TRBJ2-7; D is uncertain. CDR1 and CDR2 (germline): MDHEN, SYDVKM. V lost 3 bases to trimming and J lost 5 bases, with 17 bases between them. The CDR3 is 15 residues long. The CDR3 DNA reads TGTGCCAGCAGTTTCCAGTCCCGGGTTCCCCACGAGCAGTACTTC. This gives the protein CASSFQSRVPHEQYF.

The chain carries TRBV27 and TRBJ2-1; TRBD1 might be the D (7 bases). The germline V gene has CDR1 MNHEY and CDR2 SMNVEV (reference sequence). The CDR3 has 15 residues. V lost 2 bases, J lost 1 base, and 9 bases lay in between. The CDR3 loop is CASSLQGGSYNEQFF. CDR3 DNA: TGTGCCAGCAGTTTACAGGGGGGATCCTACAATGAGCAGTTCTTC.

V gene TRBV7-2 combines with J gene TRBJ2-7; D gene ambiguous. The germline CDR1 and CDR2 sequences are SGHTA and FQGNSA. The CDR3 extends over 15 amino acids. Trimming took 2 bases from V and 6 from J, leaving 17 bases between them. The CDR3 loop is CASSLNQVGRLEQYF. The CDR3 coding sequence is TGTGCCAGCAGCTTAAATCAGGTGGGCAGGCTCGAGCAGTACTTC. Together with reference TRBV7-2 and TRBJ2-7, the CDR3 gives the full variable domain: GAGVSQSPSNKVTEKGKDVELRCDPISGHTALYWYRQSLGQGLEFLIYFQGNSAPDKSGLPSDRFSAERTGGSVSTLTIQRTQQEDSAVYLCASSLNQVGRLEQYFGPGTRLTVT.

This CDR3 is CASSTSGPSRGETQYF. The CDR3 DNA reads TGTGCCAGCAGCACTAGCGGTCCTTCCCGGGGGGAGACCCAGTACTTC. J is TRBJ2-5 and V is TRBV5-4; 8 nucleotides match TRBD2. Germline CDR1 SGHNT, CDR2 YYREEE (reference sequence). The CDR3 runs to 16 residues. Unmatched junction bases numbered 13, after V lost 4 bases and J lost 5 bases.

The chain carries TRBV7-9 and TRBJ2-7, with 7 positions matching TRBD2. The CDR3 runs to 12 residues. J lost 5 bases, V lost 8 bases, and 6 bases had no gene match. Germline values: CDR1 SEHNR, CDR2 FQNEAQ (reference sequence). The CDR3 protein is CASWRGFDEQYF. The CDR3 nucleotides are TGTGCCAGCTGGCGGGGGTTCGACGAGCAGTACTTC.

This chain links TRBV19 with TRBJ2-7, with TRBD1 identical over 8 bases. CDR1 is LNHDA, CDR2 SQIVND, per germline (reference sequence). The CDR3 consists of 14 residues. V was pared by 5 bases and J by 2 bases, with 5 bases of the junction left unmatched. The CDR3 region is CASSGRDRPYEQYF. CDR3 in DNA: TGTGCCAGTAGTGGCCGGGACAGGCCCTACGAGCAGTACTTC.